The 26 T cell receptor beta chains given below trace back to one sample, sequenced in a study of cytomegalovirus exposure and HLA in healthy donors. Both 60 Vbeta primers and 13 Jbeta primers went into the PCR. Using immunoSEQ multiplex PCR, the repertoire was profiled, and TCRdb retains in-frame clones only, with some absent. The repertoire holds more than 95,000 clones, over 65% seen once, with less than 4% in the top ten. Sequencing was done on a sample of PBMCs. The receptors were gathered from a middle-aged man in good health and CMV-seropositive.

The chain is built from TRBV6-1 and TRBJ1-1, with D tentatively TRBD1 (5 bases). Trimming shortened V by 3 bases and J by 4 bases, and 15 bases separated the two germline ends. Germline CDR1 MNHNS, CDR2 SASEGT. This CDR3 region has 15 residues. This CDR3 reads CASSDFAARATEAFF. CDR3 nucleotide sequence: TGTGCCAGCAGTGACTTCGCGGCCAGGGCCACTGAAGCTTTCTTT.

This chain connects TRBV28 to TRBJ2-4; 8 nucleotides line up with TRBD1. Germline V gene sequence: CDR1 MDHEN, CDR2 SYDVKM. The trim removed 5 bases at V and 6 bases at J, leaving 9 bases unmatched. This CDR3 has 15 residues. The CDR3 DNA is TGTGCCAGCAGTCCCCTGGACAGGGAGGCAAACATTCAGTACTTC. Translating it yields CASSPLDREANIQYF.

In its sample, this clone was seen a few times. The rearrangement links TRBV19 to TRBJ2-7; 7 bases align to TRBD1. The germline gives CDR1 LNHDA, CDR2 SQIVND (reference sequence). The CDR3 covers 15 residues. J was trimmed by 4 bases and V by 5 bases; bases with no gene match: 11. CDR3 protein: CASSSNRGRGYEQYF. The DNA for the CDR3 is TGTGCCAGTAGTTCAAACAGGGGCCGGGGATACGAGCAGTACTTC.

The chain employs TRBV29-1 and TRBJ2-2, with a weak D call TRBD2 (6 bases). Trimming shortened V by 5 bases and J by 1 base, and 14 bases separated the two germline ends. The CDR3 has 15 amino acids. From germline, CDR1 is SQVTM and CDR2 ANQGSEA. Written as DNA, the CDR3 is TGCAGCGTTCGAAGCGGGCTAAAGAACACCGGGGAGCTGTTTTTT. Encoded protein: CSVRSGLKNTGELFF.

A few counts support this clone. The CDR3 loop is CASSFPAYEQYF. CDR3 sequence (DNA): TGTGCCAGCAGTTTCCCCGCCTACGAGCAGTACTTC. The rearrangement uses TRBV28 and TRBJ2-7; D gene uncertain. This CDR3 is 12 amino acids long. Germline V gene sequence: CDR1 MDHEN, CDR2 SYDVKM. V lost 3 bases to trimming and J lost 2 bases, with 5 bases between them.

This clone came up a few times. The chain combines TRBV7-9 with TRBJ2-5, with D unresolved. The CDR3 totals 15 residues. Germline V gene data show CDR1 as SEHNR and CDR2 as FQNEAQ (reference sequence). With 5 bases removed from V and 5 bases from J, the gap between germline ends came to 18 bases. The CDR3 is CASSPPLRLGETQYF. The CDR3 DNA is TGTGCCAGCAGCCCGCCCCTGAGGTTAGGTGAGACCCAGTACTTC. Full variable domain (rest looked up from reference TRBV7-9 and TRBJ2-5): DTGVSQNPRHKITKRGQNVTFRCDPISEHNRLYWYRQTLGQGPEFLTYFQNEAQLEKSRLLSDRFSAERPKGSFSTLEIQRTEQGDSAMYLCASSPPLRLGETQYFGPGTRLLVL.

The gene calls are TRBV6-5 and TRBJ1-1; the match to TRBD1 covers 8 bases. CDR1 is MNHEY, CDR2 SVGAGI, per germline. V lost 2 bases and J lost 9; bases outside the gene matches: 5. CDR3 length: 13 amino acids. The CDR3 nucleotides are TGTGCCAGCAGTTACACGACAGGGGACAAAGCTTTCTTT. This encodes CASSYTTGDKAFF.

This rearrangement joins TRBV11-2 to TRBJ1-3; possible D gene TRBD1, 5 bases. Trimming took 5 bases from V and 0 from J, leaving 11 bases between them. The CDR3 runs 15 residues. Germline CDR1 SGHAT, CDR2 FQNNGV. CDR3 coding DNA: TGTGCCAGCAGCAACAGGAGGGACTCTGGAAACACCATATATTTT. Its translation is CASSNRRDSGNTIYF.

This clone was detected only a few times. V usage is TRBV6-1 and J usage is TRBJ1-2; no definite D call. The V and J ends lost 6 bases and 4 bases respectively, with 12 bases between them. The CDR3 extends over 13 amino acids. Germline V gene lookup returns CDR1 MNHNS and CDR2 SASEGT. The CDR3 region has the DNA TGTGCCAGCAGCCAGACACCGCGCTATGGCTACACCTTC. Translated: CASSQTPRYGYTF.

This clone turned up a few times. V is TRBV25-1 and J is TRBJ2-2; 10 bases are shared with TRBD2. Per the germline V gene, CDR1 is MGHDK and CDR2 is SYGVNS. This CDR3 is built from 16 residues. V lost 10 bases to trimming and J lost 9 bases; unmatched junction nucleotides: 17. The DNA of the CDR3 is TGTGCCACCCAAAAAGGGGCTAGCGGGAGTTACAGGGAGCTGTTTTTT. It specifies CATQKGASGSYRELFF.

The V and J genes are TRBV7-2 and TRBJ2-7; 9 positions agree with TRBD2. There are 17 residues in the CDR3. Germline V CDR1 and CDR2: SGHTA, FQGNSA. The J segment lost 2 bases and the V segment lost 5 bases, leaving 13 bases of the junction unmatched. The CDR3 region has the DNA TGTGCCAGCAGCCCGGCGGCGGCGGGGGGGTTCCCCTACGAGCAGTACTTC. Its protein product is CASSPAAAGGFPYEQYF.

As concerns this clone: One junction end does not reproduce the germline sequence, and a read error may be involved. The rearrangement links TRBV28 to TRBJ1-4; the match to TRBD1 covers 7 bases. Germline V gene data show CDR1 as MDHEN and CDR2 as SYDVKM. The CDR3 sequence is 16 residues long. CDR3 sequence: CASSLWEGAANEKLFF. DNA of the CDR3: TGTGCCAGCAGCTTATGGGAGGGGGCAGCTAATGAAAAACTGTTTTTT.

There are a few counts of this clone. The chain recombines TRBV18 with TRBJ2-6; a weak D match, TRBD1 (7 bases). The CDR3 sequence is 19 residues long. Germline CDR1 KGHSH, CDR2 LQKENI. The germline V and J ends were trimmed by 1 base and 0 bases, with 16 bases remaining between them. CDR3 region: CASSPQSGGLTSGANVLTF. As DNA, the CDR3 is TGTGCCAGCTCACCACAGTCAGGGGGGCTCACCTCTGGGGCCAACGTCCTGACTTTC.

The V and J genes are TRBV19 and TRBJ2-3; 9 bases match TRBD2. The CDR3 sequence is 16 residues long. Germline CDR1 is LNHDA and CDR2 is SQIVND (reference sequence). With V trimmed by 5 bases and J by 1 base, 7 bases remained unmatched. This chain's CDR3 is CASSQAAGGRTDTQYF. CDR3 bases: TGTGCCAGTAGTCAGGCGGCGGGAGGGCGCACAGATACGCAGTATTTT.

The J gene is TRBJ1-1, the V gene TRBV11-2, with 9 positions matching TRBD1. The CDR3 consists of 14 residues. Germline lookup yields CDR1 SGHAT and CDR2 FQNNGV. J gave up 9 bases and V 5 bases, and 10 bases lay outside the gene matches. Written as DNA, the CDR3 is TGTGCCAGCAGCCCGCGCCGGGACAGGGAGAAAGCTTTCTTT. It is translated as CASSPRRDREKAFF.

This rearrangement joins TRBV18 to TRBJ2-7, with D uncertain. Germline loops: CDR1 KGHSH, CDR2 LQKENI. This CDR3 region has 12 residues. V lost 3 bases to trimming and J lost 7 bases, with 10 bases between them. The DNA of the CDR3 is TGTGCCAGCTCACCGGGCGAAGGAGAGCAGTACTTC. This encodes CASSPGEGEQYF. The whole variable domain, filled in from reference TRBV18 and TRBJ2-7, reads NAGVMQNPRHLVRRRGQEARLRCSPMKGHSHVYWYRQLPEEGLKFMVYLQKENIIDESGMPKERFSAEFPKEGPSILRIQQVVRGDSAAYFCASSPGEGEQYFGPGTRLTVT.

This chain links TRBV27 with TRBJ2-2, with 15 bases aligning to TRBD2. V was clipped by 6 bases and J by 0 bases; unmatched bases: 2. In germline, CDR1 is MNHEY, CDR2 SMNVEV (reference sequence). The CDR3 extends over 17 amino acids. The CDR3 region has the DNA TGTGCCAGCAGGGGGACTAGCGGGGGGACGAACACCGGGGAGCTGTTTTTT. Translation gives CASRGTSGGTNTGELFF.

This chain connects TRBV30 to TRBJ1-4; 11 nucleotides line up with TRBD1. Germline CDR1 reads GTSNPN; CDR2 reads SVGIG (reference sequence). There are 15 residues in the CDR3. J was trimmed by 0 bases and V by 4 bases; bases with no gene match: 1. The CDR3 nucleotides are TGTGCCTGGAAGGGACAGGGGGCAACTAATGAAAAACTGTTTTTT. Its translation: CAWKGQGATNEKLFF.

The V and J genes are TRBV2 and TRBJ1-5; D remains unclear. This CDR3 contains 14 residues. The germline V gene has CDR1 SNHLY and CDR2 FYNNEI. V was clipped by 8 bases and J by 4 bases, with 15 bases between them. In DNA, the CDR3 is TGTGCCAGCGGAAGAGACACCGGAAATCAGCCCCAGCATTTT. This codes for CASGRDTGNQPQHF. The full variable domain, rest sourced from reference TRBV2 and TRBJ1-5, is EPEVTQTPSHQVTQMGQEVILRCVPISNHLYFYWYRQILGQKVEFLVSFYNNEISEKSEIFDDQFSVERPDGSNFTLKIRSTKLEDSAMYFCASGRDTGNQPQHFGDGTRLSIL.

The chain employs TRBV7-9 and TRBJ2-5; 8 nucleotides match TRBD2. The germline V gene encodes CDR1 SEHNR and CDR2 FQNEAQ (reference sequence). The CDR3 extends over 11 amino acids. V shed 5 bases and J 12 bases; nucleotides not matched to a gene: 5. In DNA, the CDR3 is TGTGCCAGCAGCCACCAGGGACTAGAGTACTTC. Translation gives CASSHQGLEYF.

V gene TRBV29-1 combines with J gene TRBJ1-1, with D unresolved. This CDR3 region has 12 residues. Trimming took 4 bases from V and 1 from J, leaving 7 bases between them. CDR1 and CDR2 from the germline V gene are SQVTM and ANQGSEA. CDR3 amino acids: CSVVYPNTEAFF. In DNA form, the CDR3 reads TGCAGCGTTGTATATCCGAACACTGAAGCTTTCTTT. Together with reference TRBV29-1 and TRBJ1-1, the CDR3 gives the full variable domain: SAVISQKPSRDICQRGTSLTIQCQVDSQVTMMFWYRQQPGQSLTLIATANQGSEATYESGFVIDKFPISRPNLTFSTLTVSNMSPEDSSIYLCSVVYPNTEAFFGQGTRLTVV.

The J gene is TRBJ2-5, the V gene TRBV30; 9 bases are shared with TRBD1. Per germline, CDR1 GTSNPN and CDR2 SVGIG (reference sequence). The junction had 6 bases not matched to a gene; V was cut back by 5 bases and J by 5 bases. The CDR3 is made up of 13 amino acids. The chain's CDR3 is CAWEQGAEETQYF. The CDR3 coding sequence is TGTGCCTGGGAACAGGGGGCGGAGGAGACCCAGTACTTC.

The genes are TRBV7-6 and TRBJ1-2, with D possibly TRBD1 on 6 matching bases. Germline CDR1 is SGHVS and CDR2 is FNYEAQ. The CDR3 loop spans 16 amino acids. The V and J ends lost 1 base and 8 bases respectively, with 20 bases between them. The CDR3 sequence is CASSLGINAGDYGYTF. The CDR3, as DNA: TGTGCCAGCAGCTTAGGTATAAACGCAGGGGATTACGGCTACACCTTC.

V usage is TRBV5-5 and J usage is TRBJ2-7; the D gene is possibly TRBD1 (5 bases). V was cut by 4 bases and J by 11 bases, with 25 bases left in between. Germline V gene data show CDR1 as SGHKS and CDR2 as YYEKEE (reference sequence). The CDR3 totals 15 residues. The DNA of the CDR3 is TGTGCCAGCAGCGAGACAGCCTTAGTCAAGAGTTTGGAGTACTTC. Residues: CASSETALVKSLEYF.

This clone showed up just a few times. V usage is TRBV19 and J usage is TRBJ2-7; 8 bases align to TRBD2. The germline gives CDR1 LNHDA, CDR2 SQIVND (reference sequence). There are 15 residues in the CDR3. The ends lost 6 bases at V and 2 bases at J; junction bases unmatched: 9. The CDR3 is CASRESLAGPYEQYF. The CDR3 nucleotides read TGTGCCAGTAGGGAATCTCTAGCGGGCCCCTACGAGCAGTACTTC.

V and J are TRBV15 and TRBJ1-5, with D perhaps TRBD1 (6 bases). The germline gives CDR1 LNHNV, CDR2 YYDKDF (reference sequence). This CDR3 contains 13 residues. V dropped 6 bases and J dropped 11 bases, with 17 bases sitting between them. CDR3 DNA sequence: TGTGCCACCAGTTATACACAGGGAAACACCCAGCATTTT. Protein product: CATSYTQGNTQHF.